These T cell receptor beta chains were read from a single sample in a study of CD8+CD57+ T cells in acquired aplastic anemia. TCRdb re-analysed the reads in MiXCR, keeping a single row per CDR3 protein. The repertoire consists of approximately 180,000 distinct CDR3 sequences, with less than 50% occurring once and the leading ten covering 1.8%. The sequenced material came from sorted CD4+, CD8+, or CD8+CD57+ T cells (not recorded which) from PBMCs. These receptors were obtained from a human donor with aplastic anemia. CDR3s include the opening cysteine and the closing phenylalanine or tryptophan. The D gene is left open where the match is weak. Where a row states a size, it is once, few, many or the class of an expanded clone; other rows omit it.

J	size	D	V	DNA	CDR3
TRBJ2-6	many	NA	TRBV6-2/TRBV6-3	TGTGCCAGCAGTTATTACGGGCAGATTGGGGCCAACGTCCTGACTTTC	CASSYYGQIGANVLTF
TRBJ1-6	many	TRBD1	TRBV19	TGTGCCAGTAGCAGAGGGACAGTTGATTCACCCCTCCACTTT	CASSRGTVDSPLHF
TRBJ1-2	NA	NA	TRBV7-3	TGTGCCAGCAGAGGAGGGGGTCCCTATGGCTACACCTTC	CASRGGGPYGYTF
TRBJ1-1	NA	NA	TRBV7-7	TGTGCTAGCAGCTCCGGGGGGAACACTGAAGCTTTCTTT	CASSSGGNTEAFF
TRBJ1-6	NA	NA	TRBV11-2	TGTGCCAGCAGCTTAACCCAGCAACAGGGTATCGATTCACCCCTCCACTTT	CASSLTQQQGIDSPLHF
TRBJ2-5	NA	NA	TRBV5-1	TGCGCCAGCACGGACCAGGGGGAGACCCAGTACTTC	CASTDQGETQYF
TRBJ2-7	NA	TRBD2	TRBV20-1	TGCAGTGCTAGAGATAAGGGGTCGGCGGGAGGGCCGAGCGAGCAGTACTTC	CSARDKGSAGGPSEQYF
TRBJ2-7	many	NA	TRBV6-5	TGTGCCAGCAGTTATCGAGAGGAATACGAGCAGTACTTC	CASSYREEYEQYF
TRBJ2-5	few	NA	TRBV11-3	TGTGCCAGCAGCCCCGAAGGCAAGATGCAAGAGACCCAGTACTTC	CASSPEGKMQETQYF
TRBJ1-5	NA	NA	TRBV7-9	TGTGCCAGCAGCTTTGACCTCCATCAGCCCCAGCATTTT	CASSFDLHQPQHF
TRBJ1-6	many	TRBD1	TRBV6-1	TGTGCCAGCAGCGGGACAGGGGACTCACCCCTCCACTTT	CASSGTGDSPLHF
TRBJ2-3	many	NA	TRBV4-3	TGCGCCAGCAGCCAAGATATTATCTCTTCATATACGCAGTATTTT	CASSQDIISSYTQYF
TRBJ2-1	NA	TRBD1	TRBV20-1	TGCAGTGCTCCTAAGACAGGGGGAGGCGATGAGCAGTTCTTC	CSAPKTGGGDEQFF
TRBJ2-1	NA	TRBD2	TRBV2	TGTGCCAGCAACCGCGGGGGGTCATACAATGAGCAGTTCTTC	CASNRGGSYNEQFF
TRBJ1-1	NA	NA	TRBV20-1	TGCAGTGCTAGCCCCGGGGTCGGGGACACTGAAGCTTTCTTT	CSASPGVGDTEAFF
TRBJ2-7	many	NA	TRBV5-1	TGCGCCAGCAGCTCAAACAGGGCAGGGGGGAGCGAGCAGTACTTC	CASSSNRAGGSEQYF
TRBJ2-3	NA	TRBD2	TRBV10-3	TGTGCCATCAGCCGGACTAGCGAGTCGCAGTATTTT	CAISRTSESQYF
TRBJ2-7	NA	TRBD2	TRBV29-1	TGCAGCGTCGGCCACCGGGGGGATGCCTACGAGCAGTACTTC	CSVGHRGDAYEQYF
TRBJ2-7	few	NA	TRBV20-1	TGCAGTGCGAGGGGGTCCTTCTACGAGCAGTACTTC	CSARGSFYEQYF
TRBJ1-1	many	NA	TRBV7-8	TGTGCCAGCAGCTTAAGTCCAGGGAGGGGTGTGGAAGCTTTCTTT	CASSLSPGRGVEAFF
TRBJ2-7	NA	TRBD1	TRBV7-6	TGTGCCAGCAGCTCGGACAGGGGGCTATTCGGGGAGCAGTACTTC	CASSSDRGLFGEQYF
TRBJ1-2	many	NA	TRBV7-8	TGTGCCAGCAGCTCATCCCGCAGCTATGGCTACACCTTC	CASSSSRSYGYTF
TRBJ2-3	NA	TRBD1	TRBV2	TGTGCCAGCAGTAAATCACAGGGGGCGCTTGCTACGCAGTATTTT	CASSKSQGALATQYF
TRBJ2-1	many	NA	TRBV9	TGTGCCAGCAGCGTACTCGAAGGCTCCTACAATGAGCAGTTCTTC	CASSVLEGSYNEQFF
TRBJ2-5	NA	NA	TRBV29-1	TGCAGCGTTGCAGGACTAAACCAAGAGACCCAGTACTTC	CSVAGLNQETQYF
TRBJ1-1	NA	NA	TRBV5-5	TGTGCCAGCAGCTTGGGGCAGATTGAAGCTTTCTTT	CASSLGQIEAFF
TRBJ2-7	NA	TRBD1	TRBV5-1	TGCGCCAGCAGCTTGGCTCCAGGGGGCTCCTACGAGCAGTACTTC	CASSLAPGGSYEQYF
TRBJ2-1	many	NA	TRBV4-2	TGTGCCAGCAGCCAAGAGGCGAGGACCGGCAGTAGTGAGCAGTTCTTC	CASSQEARTGSSEQFF
TRBJ2-2	NA	NA	TRBV19	TGTGCCAGTAGTATGTGGGGGAGCACCGGGGAGCTGTTTTTT	CASSMWGSTGELFF
TRBJ1-1	many	NA	TRBV3-1	TGTGCCAGCAGCCCCATGGGGGGTGGAGCTTTCTTT	CASSPMGGGAFF
TRBJ1-5	once	NA	TRBV7-9	TGTGCCAGCAGCCGTGGGACGAGCAATCAGCCCCAGCATTTT	CASSRGTSNQPQHF
TRBJ2-1	few	NA	TRBV20-1	TGCAGTGCTGAGGGGCAGGGACCCTACAATGAGCAGTTCTTC	CSAEGQGPYNEQFF
TRBJ2-7	many	NA	TRBV6-1	TGTGCCAGCAGTGAAGCGGGGGGTTCCTACGAGCAGTACTTC	CASSEAGGSYEQYF